The sample holds a few counts of the clone carrying this T cell receptor (beta chain). Its matching antigen is unknown. The data derive from a study of T cells after posttransplantation cyclophosphamide. Findings and caveats of the study: Later post-transplant blood repertoires were often dominated by donor CD8+ memory clones. Tissue-infiltrating T cells from skin or gut overlapped little with blood T cells. TRB clonality was highly associated with recipient CMV seropositivity and reactivation.

The CDR3 extends over 16 amino acids. Trimming removed 3 bases from V and 0 bases from J, with 12 bases in between. Germline V lookup: CDR1 SGHVS, CDR2 FQNEAQ. The repertoire was sequenced with immunoSEQ multiplex PCR; TCRdb's copy has only in-frame clones and lacks some. Recorded here are over 25,000 clones, none singletons. Peripheral blood was collected from the related graft donor on the marrow donation day. The receptor's source is a woman in her 30s in good health and a related stem cell transplant donor. Sequencing input: PBMCs. The chain combines TRBV7-8 with TRBJ1-5; tentatively, D is TRBD1 (6 bases). The CDR3 region has the DNA TGTGCCAGCAGCTTCCAGACAGGCGGTAGCAATCAGCCCCAGCATTTT. Its protein product is CASSFQTGGSNQPQHF.